The clone carrying this T cell receptor beta chain was counted only a few times. In the authors' workflow: The authors estimated nucleated cell counts from reference gene primer amplification. Generated by immunoSEQ multiplex PCR, the TCRdb table keeps only in-frame clones and is missing some. V, J and clone size derive from that table, while D and trimming were established from the DNA sequence. The sample includes roughly 230,000 clones, approximately 81% of them seen just once. The data originate from a study of blood T cell repertoires in COVID-19. Across the whole study: Both acute and convalescent COVID-19 samples were obtained from the United States, Italy and Spain. PBMCs, B-cell-depleted T cells, or T cells provided the cDNA or gDNA that made up the material.

Trimming removed 4 bases from V and 7 bases from J; junction bases left unmatched: 9. The CDR3 consists of 14 residues. The germline gives CDR1 LGHDT, CDR2 YNNKEL (reference sequence). This TCR derives from a woman older than 75 with acute or convalescent COVID-19. Sequencing used peripheral blood. This chain connects TRBV3-1 (or the pseudogene TRBV3-2) to TRBJ2-7; 8 nucleotides match TRBD2. The CDR3 DNA is TGTGCCAGCAGCCCGACTAGCGTCGGCCGGGAGCAGTACTTC. The encoded protein is CASSPTSVGREQYF.